This TCR beta chain is from a study of cytomegalovirus exposure and HLA in healthy donors. Sequencing used immunoSEQ multiplex PCR; TCRdb keeps in-frame clones, though not all of them. Of approximately 120,000 clones detected, approximately 94% appear once; the ten largest clones hold roughly 1.2%. Trimming cost V 8 bases and J 2 bases, with 12 bases left between them. The CDR3 length is 13 residues. Germline V CDR1 and CDR2: MNHEY, SVGAGI. Source material: PBMCs. The source is a woman between 18 and 30 years old in good health and CMV-seronegative. The V call is TRBV6-5, the J call TRBJ2-5; a weak D match, TRBD2 (6 bases). CDR3 residues: CASGGGEQETQYF. CDR3 bases: TGTGCCAGCGGGGGAGGCGAGCAAGAGACCCAGTACTTC.